This record looks at one T cell receptor beta chain sequence and its context. The sample is drawn from a study of T cells expressing NK-cell markers. About the study: Of eight sequenced donors, seven were HCMV-seropositive and one HCMV-seronegative.

Per germline, CDR1 MNHNS and CDR2 SASEGT. The CDR3 spans 16 residues. TCRdb re-called the 5' RACE reads, yielding one record per CDR3 amino acid sequence without DNA. The record lists about 380,000 distinct CDR3 sequences, of which the ten most abundant hold roughly 5.4%. The V gene is TRBV6-1, the J gene TRBJ2-5; the D gene TCRdb calls, TRBD1, cannot be checked with no DNA. This TCR was recovered from a man between 18 and 69 years old in good health. Sequencing was performed on blood T cells: a sorted CD56 or NKG2C T cell subset, CD4+ or CD8+ T cells, or bulk PBMC T cells (not recorded which). CDR3 loop: CASTPETGVQGETQYF.